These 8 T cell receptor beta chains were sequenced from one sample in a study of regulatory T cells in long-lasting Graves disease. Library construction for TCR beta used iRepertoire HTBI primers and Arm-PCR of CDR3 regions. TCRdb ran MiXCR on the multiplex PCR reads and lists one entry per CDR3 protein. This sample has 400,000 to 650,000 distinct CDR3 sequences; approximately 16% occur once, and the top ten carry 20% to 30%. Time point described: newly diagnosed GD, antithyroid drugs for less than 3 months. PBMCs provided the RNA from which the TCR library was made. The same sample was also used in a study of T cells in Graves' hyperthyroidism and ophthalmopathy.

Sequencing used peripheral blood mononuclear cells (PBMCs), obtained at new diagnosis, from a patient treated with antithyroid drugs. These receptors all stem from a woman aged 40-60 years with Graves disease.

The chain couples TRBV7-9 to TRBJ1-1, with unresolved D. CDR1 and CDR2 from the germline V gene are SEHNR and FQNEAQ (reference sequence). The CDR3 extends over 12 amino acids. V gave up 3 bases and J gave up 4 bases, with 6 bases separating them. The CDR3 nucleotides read TGTGCCAGCAGCTTGATCTTCACTGAAGCTTTCTTT. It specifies CASSLIFTEAFF. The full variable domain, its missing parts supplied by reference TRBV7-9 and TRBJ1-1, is DTGVSQNPRHKITKRGQNVTFRCDPISEHNRLYWYRQTLGQGPEFLTYFQNEAQLEKSRLLSDRFSAERPKGSFSTLEIQRTEQGDSAMYLCASSLIFTEAFFGQGTRLTVV.

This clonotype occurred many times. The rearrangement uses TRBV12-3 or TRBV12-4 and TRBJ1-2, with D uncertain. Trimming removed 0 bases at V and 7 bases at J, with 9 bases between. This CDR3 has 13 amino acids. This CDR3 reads CASSLARLSGYTF. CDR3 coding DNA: TGTGCCAGCAGTTTAGCGCGACTCTCTGGCTACACCTTC.

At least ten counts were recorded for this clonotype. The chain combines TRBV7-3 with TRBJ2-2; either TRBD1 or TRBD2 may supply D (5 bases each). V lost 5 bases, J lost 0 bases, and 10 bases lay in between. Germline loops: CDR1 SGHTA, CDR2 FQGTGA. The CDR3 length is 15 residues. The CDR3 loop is CASSRGTANTGELFF. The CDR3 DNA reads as TGTGCCAGCAGCCGAGGGACGGCGAACACCGGGGAGCTGTTTTTT. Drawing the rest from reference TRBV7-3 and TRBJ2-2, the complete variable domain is GAGVSQTPSNKVTEKGKYVELRCDPISGHTALYWYRQSLGQGPEFLIYFQGTGAADDSGLPNDRFFAVRPEGSVSTLKIQRTERGDSAVYLCASSRGTANTGELFFGEGSRLTVL.

The CDR3 DNA sequence: TGTGCCAGCAGGCGGGTGGTTGATCAGCCCCAGCATTTT. It translates to CASRRVVDQPQHF. The rearrangement links TRBV6-2 or TRBV6-3 to TRBJ1-5, with D hard to call. CDR1 MNHEY and CDR2 SVGEGT come from the germline V gene. The CDR3 has 13 amino acids. V lost 6 bases to trimming and J lost 5 bases, with 11 bases between them.

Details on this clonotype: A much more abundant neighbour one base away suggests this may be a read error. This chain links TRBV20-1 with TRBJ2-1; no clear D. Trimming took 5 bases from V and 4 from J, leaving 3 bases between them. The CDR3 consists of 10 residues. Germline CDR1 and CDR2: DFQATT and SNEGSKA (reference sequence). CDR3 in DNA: TGCAGTGCTTATTACAATGAGCAGTTCTTC. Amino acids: CSAYYNEQFF.

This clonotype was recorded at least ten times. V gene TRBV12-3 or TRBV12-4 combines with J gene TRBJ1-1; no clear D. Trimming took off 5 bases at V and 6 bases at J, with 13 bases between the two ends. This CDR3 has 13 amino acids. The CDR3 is CASSTLGVAEAFF. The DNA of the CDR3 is TGTGCCAGCAGTACACTTGGGGTCGCTGAAGCTTTCTTT.

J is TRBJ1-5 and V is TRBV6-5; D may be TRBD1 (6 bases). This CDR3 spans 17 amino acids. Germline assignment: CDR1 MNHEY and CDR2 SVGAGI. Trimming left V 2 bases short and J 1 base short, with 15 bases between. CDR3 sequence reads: CASSYPTGTLSNQPQHF. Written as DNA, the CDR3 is TGTGCCAGCAGTTACCCGACAGGAACCCTAAGCAATCAGCCCCAGCATTTT.

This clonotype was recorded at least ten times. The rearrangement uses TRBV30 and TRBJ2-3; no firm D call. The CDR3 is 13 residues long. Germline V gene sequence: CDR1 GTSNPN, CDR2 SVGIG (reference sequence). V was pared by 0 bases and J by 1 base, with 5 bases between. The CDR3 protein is CAWSVKGTDTQYF. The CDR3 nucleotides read TGTGCCTGGAGTGTTAAGGGCACAGATACGCAGTATTTT. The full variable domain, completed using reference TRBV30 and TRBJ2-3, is SQTIHQWPATLVQPVGSPLSLECTVEGTSNPNLYWYRQAAGRGLQLLFYSVGIGQISSEVPQNLSASRPQDRQFILSSKKLLLSDSGFYLCAWSVKGTDTQYFGPGTRLTVL.